This T cell receptor (beta chain) was captured in a study of cytomegalovirus exposure and HLA in healthy donors. About the research overall: The 90 to 150 validation repertoires and the roughly 680 first-cohort repertoires shared a platform, a later analysis reported. Study conclusions and caveats: Confirmation in vitro established that a few CMV-associated chains were specific for CMV antigens. In the 120 or so validation repertoires, under 95% of cluster scores exceeded 0, per a later analysis. Cytomegalovirus association was assigned to 150 to 200 TCR beta chains.

Trimming took 0 bases from V and 8 from J; bases not matched to a gene: 6. CDR3 size: 16 residues. Germline V gene sequence: CDR1 MNHNY, CDR2 SVGAGI (reference sequence). The table came from immunoSEQ multiplex PCR; TCRdb's copy has only in-frame clones and leaves some out. The sample carries over 80,000 clones, 85% recorded once. For this clone: The target antigen is unknown.

The rearrangement links TRBV6-6 to TRBJ1-4; 10 positions match TRBD1. This TCR was sampled from a man between 18 and 35 years old in good health and CMV-seropositive. Sequencing was performed on PBMCs. CDR3 sequence (DNA): TGTGCCAGCAGTTACTCGGGGGACAGGGGATGGGAAAAACTGTTTTTT. It encodes CASSYSGDRGWEKLFF.